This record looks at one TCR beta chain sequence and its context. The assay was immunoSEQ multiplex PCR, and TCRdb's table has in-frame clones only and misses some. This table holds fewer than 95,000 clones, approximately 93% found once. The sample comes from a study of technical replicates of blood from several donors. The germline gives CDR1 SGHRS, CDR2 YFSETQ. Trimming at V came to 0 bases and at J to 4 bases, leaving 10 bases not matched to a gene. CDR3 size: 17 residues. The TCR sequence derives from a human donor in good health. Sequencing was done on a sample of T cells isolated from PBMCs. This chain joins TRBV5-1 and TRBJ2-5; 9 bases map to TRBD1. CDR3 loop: CASSLGPKQTGGETQYF. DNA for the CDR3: TGCGCCAGCAGCTTGGGGCCCAAACAGACAGGGGGAGAGACCCAGTACTTC.